The entry that follows covers one TCR beta chain sequence. J lost 7 bases, V lost 6 bases, and 13 bases had no gene match. The V gene's germline CDR1 is MNHEY and CDR2 SMNVEV (reference sequence). The CDR3 spans 16 residues. Assay: immunoSEQ multiplex PCR; the TCRdb copy retains only in-frame clones and omits some. The repertoire has around 170,000 clones, less than 90% of them found once; the top ten carry 7% to 8%. The entry originates in a study of blood T cell repertoires in COVID-19. Looking at the study overall: Both acute and convalescent COVID-19 samples were obtained from the United States, Italy and Spain.

Material for sequencing was PBMCs or T cells enriched from blood (not recorded which). The J gene is TRBJ2-2, the V gene TRBV27; 8 bases are a match to TRBD2. The clonotype originates from a woman in her fifties or sixties who had recovered from COVID-19. Written as DNA, the CDR3 is TGTGCCAGCAGCCTCCGCGGGTCCGGGAGGGACGGGGAGCTGTTTTTT. It encodes CASSLRGSGRDGELFF.